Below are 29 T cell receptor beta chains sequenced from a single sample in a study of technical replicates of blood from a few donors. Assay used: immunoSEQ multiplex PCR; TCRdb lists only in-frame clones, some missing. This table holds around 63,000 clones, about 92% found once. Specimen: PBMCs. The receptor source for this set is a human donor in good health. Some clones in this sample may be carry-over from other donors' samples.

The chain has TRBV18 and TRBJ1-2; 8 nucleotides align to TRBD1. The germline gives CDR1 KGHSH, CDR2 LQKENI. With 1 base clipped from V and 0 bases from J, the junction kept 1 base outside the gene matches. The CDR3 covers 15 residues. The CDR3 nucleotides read TGTGCCAGCTCACCACAGGACAGGGCTAACTATGGCTACACCTTC. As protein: CASSPQDRANYGYTF.

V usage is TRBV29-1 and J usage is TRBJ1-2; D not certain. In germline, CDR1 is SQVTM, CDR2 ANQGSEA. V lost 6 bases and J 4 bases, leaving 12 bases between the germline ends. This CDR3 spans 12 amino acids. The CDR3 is CSVAERIYGYTF. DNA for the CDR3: TGCAGCGTAGCGGAGAGGATCTATGGCTACACCTTC.

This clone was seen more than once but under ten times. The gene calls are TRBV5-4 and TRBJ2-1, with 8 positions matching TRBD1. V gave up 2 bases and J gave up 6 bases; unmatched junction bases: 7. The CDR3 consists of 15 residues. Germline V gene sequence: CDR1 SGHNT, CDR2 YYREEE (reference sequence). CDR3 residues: CASSFLRTGSNEQFF. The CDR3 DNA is TGTGCCAGCAGCTTCCTGCGGACAGGGTCCAATGAGCAGTTCTTC.

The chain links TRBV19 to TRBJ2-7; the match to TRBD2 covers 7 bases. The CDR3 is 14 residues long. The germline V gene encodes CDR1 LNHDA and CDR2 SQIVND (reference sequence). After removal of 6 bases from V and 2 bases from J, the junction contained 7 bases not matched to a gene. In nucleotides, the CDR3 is TGTGCCAGTAGCCGACGGGGGGTTGCCTACGAGCAGTACTTC. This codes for CASSRRGVAYEQYF.

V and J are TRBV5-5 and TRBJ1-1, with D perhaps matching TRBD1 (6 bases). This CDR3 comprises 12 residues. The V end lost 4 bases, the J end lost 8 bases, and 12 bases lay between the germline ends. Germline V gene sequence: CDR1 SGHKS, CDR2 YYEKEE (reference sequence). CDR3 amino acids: CASSRLTGEAFF. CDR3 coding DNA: TGTGCCAGCAGCCGCCTAACAGGGGAAGCTTTCTTT.

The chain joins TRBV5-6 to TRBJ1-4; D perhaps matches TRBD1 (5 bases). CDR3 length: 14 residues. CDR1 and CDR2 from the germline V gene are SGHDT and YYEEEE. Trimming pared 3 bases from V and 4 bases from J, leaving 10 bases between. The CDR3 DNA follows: TGTGCCAGCAGCTCCCGACAGATTAATGAAAAACTGTTTTTT. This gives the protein CASSSRQINEKLFF.

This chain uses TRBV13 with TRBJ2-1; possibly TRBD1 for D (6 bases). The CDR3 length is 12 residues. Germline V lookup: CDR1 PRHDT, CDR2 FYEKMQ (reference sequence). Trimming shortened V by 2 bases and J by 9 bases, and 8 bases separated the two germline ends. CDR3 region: CASSLTGFEQFF. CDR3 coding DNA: TGTGCCAGCAGCTTAACAGGGTTTGAGCAGTTCTTC.

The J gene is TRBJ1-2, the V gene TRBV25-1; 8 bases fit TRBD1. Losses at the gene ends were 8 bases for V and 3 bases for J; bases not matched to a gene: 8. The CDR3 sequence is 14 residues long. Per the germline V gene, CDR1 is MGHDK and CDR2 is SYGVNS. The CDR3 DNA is TGTGCCAGCGGACCTCCAGGGGGCGACTATGGCTACACCTTC. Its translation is CASGPPGGDYGYTF.

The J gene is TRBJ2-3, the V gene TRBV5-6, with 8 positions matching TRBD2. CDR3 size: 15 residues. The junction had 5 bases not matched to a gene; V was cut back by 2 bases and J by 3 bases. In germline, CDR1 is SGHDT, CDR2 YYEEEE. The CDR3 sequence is CASSFLGGVTDTQYF. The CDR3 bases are TGTGCCAGCAGCTTCCTCGGGGGGGTGACAGATACGCAGTATTTT.

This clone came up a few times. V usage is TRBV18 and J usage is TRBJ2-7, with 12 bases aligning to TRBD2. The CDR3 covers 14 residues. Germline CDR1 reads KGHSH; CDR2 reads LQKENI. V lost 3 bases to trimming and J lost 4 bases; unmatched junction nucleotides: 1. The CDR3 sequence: CASSPTSGSYEQYF. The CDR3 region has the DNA TGTGCCAGCTCACCGACTAGCGGGAGTTACGAGCAGTACTTC.

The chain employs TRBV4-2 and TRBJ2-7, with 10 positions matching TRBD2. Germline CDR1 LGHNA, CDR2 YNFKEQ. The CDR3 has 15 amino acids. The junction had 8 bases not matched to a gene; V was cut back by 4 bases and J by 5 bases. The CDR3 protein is CASSPTSGGADEQYF. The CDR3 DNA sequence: TGTGCCAGCAGCCCCACGAGCGGGGGGGCCGACGAGCAGTACTTC.

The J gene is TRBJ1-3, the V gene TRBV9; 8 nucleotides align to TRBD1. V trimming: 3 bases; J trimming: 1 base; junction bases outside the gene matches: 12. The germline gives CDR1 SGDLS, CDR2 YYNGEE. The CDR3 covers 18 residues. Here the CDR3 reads CASSETSQGVFSGNTIYF. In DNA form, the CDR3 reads TGTGCCAGCAGCGAAACTTCACAGGGGGTGTTTTCTGGAAACACCATATATTTT.

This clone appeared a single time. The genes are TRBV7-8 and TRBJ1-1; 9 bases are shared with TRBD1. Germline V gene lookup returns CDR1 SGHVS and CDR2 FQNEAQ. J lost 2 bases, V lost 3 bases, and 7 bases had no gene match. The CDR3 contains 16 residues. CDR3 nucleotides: TGTGCCAGCAGCTTTTTACAGGGGGCGTTAAACACTGAAGCTTTCTTT. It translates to CASSFLQGALNTEAFF.

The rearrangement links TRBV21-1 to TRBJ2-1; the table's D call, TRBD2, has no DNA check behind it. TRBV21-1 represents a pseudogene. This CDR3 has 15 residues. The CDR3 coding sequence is TGTGCCAGCAGTCCTGAGGGAGCGGGGGGGTTTCAGCAGTTCTTC. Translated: CASSPEGAGGFQQFF.

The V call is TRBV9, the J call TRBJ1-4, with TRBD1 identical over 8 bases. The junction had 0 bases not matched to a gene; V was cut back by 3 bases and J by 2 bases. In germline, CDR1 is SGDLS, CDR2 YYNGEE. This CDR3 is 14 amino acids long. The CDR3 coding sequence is TGTGCCAGCAGCGCAGGGGGCACTAATGAAAAACTGTTTTTT. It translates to CASSAGGTNEKLFF.

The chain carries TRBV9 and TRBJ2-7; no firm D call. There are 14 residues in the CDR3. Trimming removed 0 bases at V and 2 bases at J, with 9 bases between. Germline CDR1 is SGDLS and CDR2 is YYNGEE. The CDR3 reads CASSVAGGPYEQYF. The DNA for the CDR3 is TGTGCCAGCAGCGTAGCAGGTGGTCCCTACGAGCAGTACTTC.

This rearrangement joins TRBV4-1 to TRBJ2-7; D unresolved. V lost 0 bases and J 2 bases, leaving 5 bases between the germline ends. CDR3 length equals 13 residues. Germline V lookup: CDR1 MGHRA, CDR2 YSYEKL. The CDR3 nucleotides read TGCGCCAGCAGCCAAGAACTGACCTACGAGCAGTACTTC. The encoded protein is CASSQELTYEQYF.

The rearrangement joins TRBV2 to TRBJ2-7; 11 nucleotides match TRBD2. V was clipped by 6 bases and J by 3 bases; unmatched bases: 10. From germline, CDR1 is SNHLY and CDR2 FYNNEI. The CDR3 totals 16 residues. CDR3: CASRDIAGGNLYEQYF. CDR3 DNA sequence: TGTGCCAGCAGAGATATAGCGGGGGGGAACCTCTACGAGCAGTACTTC.

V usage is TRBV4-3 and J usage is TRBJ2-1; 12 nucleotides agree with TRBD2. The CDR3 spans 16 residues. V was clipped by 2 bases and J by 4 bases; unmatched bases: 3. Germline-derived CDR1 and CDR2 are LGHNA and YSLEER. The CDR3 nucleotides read TGCGCCAGCAGCCAATACGGACTAGCGGGGTACAATGAGCAGTTCTTC. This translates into CASSQYGLAGYNEQFF.

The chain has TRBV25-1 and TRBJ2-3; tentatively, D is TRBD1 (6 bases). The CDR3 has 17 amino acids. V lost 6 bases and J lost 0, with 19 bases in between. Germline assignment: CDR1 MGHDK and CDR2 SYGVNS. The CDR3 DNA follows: TGTGCCAGCAGCCAACAGGGAGTGGGCTTTAGCACAGATACGCAGTATTTT. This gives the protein CASSQQGVGFSTDTQYF.

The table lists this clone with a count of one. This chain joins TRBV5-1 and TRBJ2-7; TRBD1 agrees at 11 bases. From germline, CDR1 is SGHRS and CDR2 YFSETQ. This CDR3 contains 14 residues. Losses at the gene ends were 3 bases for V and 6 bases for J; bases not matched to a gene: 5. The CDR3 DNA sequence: TGCGCCAGCAGCTGGGGGACAGGGGGATCCGAGCAGTACTTC. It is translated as CASSWGTGGSEQYF. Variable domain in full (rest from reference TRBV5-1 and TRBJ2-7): KAGVTQTPRYLIKTRGQQVTLSCSPISGHRSVSWYQQTPGQGLQFLFEYFSETQRNKGNFPGRFSGRQFSNSRSEMNVSTLELGDSALYLCASSWGTGGSEQYFGPGTRLTVT.

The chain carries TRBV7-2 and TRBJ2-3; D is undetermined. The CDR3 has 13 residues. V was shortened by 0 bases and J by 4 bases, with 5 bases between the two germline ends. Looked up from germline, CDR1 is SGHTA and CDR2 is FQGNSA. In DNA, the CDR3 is TGTGCCAGCAGCTTAGCTCTCGCAGATACGCAGTATTTT. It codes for CASSLALADTQYF.

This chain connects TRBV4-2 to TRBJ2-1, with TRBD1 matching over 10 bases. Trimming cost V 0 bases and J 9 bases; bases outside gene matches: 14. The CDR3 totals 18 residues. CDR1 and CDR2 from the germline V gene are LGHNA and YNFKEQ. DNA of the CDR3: TGTGCCAGCAGCCAAGATTTCGCTCCGGGACAGGGGATCGGTGAGCAGTTCTTC. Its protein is CASSQDFAPGQGIGEQFF.

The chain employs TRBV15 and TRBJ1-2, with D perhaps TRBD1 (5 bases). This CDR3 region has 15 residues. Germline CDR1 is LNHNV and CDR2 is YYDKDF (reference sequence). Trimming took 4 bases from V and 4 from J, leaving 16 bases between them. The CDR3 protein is CATSNPLGAFYGYTF. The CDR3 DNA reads TGTGCCACCAGCAACCCTTTAGGGGCCTTCTATGGCTACACCTTC.

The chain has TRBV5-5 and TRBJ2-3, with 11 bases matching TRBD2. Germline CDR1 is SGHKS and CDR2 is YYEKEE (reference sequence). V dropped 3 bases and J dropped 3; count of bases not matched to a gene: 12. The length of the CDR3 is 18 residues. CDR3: CASSSRLAGSTNTDTQYF. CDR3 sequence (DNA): TGTGCCAGCAGCTCTCGACTAGCGGGGTCAACAAATACAGATACGCAGTATTTT. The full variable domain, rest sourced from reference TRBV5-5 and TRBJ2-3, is DAGVTQSPTHLIKTRGQQVTLRCSPISGHKSVSWYQQVLGQGPQFIFQYYEKEERGRGNFPDRFSARQFPNYSSELNVNALLLGDSALYLCASSSRLAGSTNTDTQYFGPGTRLTVL.

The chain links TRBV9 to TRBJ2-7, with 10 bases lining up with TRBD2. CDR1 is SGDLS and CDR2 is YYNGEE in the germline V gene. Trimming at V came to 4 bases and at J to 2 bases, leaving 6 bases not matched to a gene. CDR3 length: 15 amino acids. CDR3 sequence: CASSPGTSATYEQYF. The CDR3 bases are TGTGCCAGCAGCCCAGGGACTAGCGCTACCTACGAGCAGTACTTC.

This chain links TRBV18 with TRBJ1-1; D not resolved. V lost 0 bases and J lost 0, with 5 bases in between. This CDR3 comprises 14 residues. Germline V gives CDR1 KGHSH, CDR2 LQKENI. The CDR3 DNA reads TGTGCCAGCTCACCACCGTCGGTGAACACTGAAGCTTTCTTT. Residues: CASSPPSVNTEAFF.

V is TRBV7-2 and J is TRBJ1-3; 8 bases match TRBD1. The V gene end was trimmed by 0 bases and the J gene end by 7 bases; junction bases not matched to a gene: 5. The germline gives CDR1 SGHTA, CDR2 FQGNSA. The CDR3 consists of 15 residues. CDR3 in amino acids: CASSLARTGMNTIYF. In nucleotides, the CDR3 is TGTGCCAGCAGCTTAGCGCGGACAGGGATGAACACCATATATTTT.

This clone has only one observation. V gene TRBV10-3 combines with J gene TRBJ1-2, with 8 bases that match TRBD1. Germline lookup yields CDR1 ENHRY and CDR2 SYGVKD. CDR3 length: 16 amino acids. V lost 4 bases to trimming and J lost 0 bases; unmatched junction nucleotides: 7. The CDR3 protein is CAISATGTGANYGYTF. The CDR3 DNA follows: TGTGCCATCAGTGCTACCGGGACAGGAGCTAACTATGGCTACACCTTC.